The subject of this entry is one T cell receptor (beta chain). The specificity of this receptor is unknown. Base quality data are lacking; no much larger clone is found one base away. The library came from the immunoSEQ multiplex PCR assay. Following the manufacturer's protocol, the hsTCRB Kit was used to amplify rearranged TCR beta chain sequences. Sequencing of TCRB libraries was carried out on an Illumina MiSeq. Concerning the study's data processing: The proprietary platform of the kit vendor was used for demultiplexing, trimming and gene mapping. Not all clones reach the TCRdb copy of this immuneACCESS table, which keeps in-frame sequences only. Checked studies attribute under half of the gap to unresolved V genes and leave the rest unexplained. That table furnishes V, J and clone size, whereas the DNA furnished D and trimming. Here the sample has about 38,000 clones; 70% to 80% occur a single time. The ten largest make up around 5.5% of the sample.

The data originate from a study of a mutant IDH1 vaccine in newly diagnosed glioma (dated by TCRdb to 2020 to 2023). Concerning the study at large: Patients received eight vaccinations in weeks 1, 3, 5, 7, 11, 15, 19 and 23, corresponding to visits V03 through V10. Peripheral blood was collected at six visits: V03 (baseline), V05, V07, V10, V12 and V13. Longitudinal TCRB deep sequencing was performed for roughly 24 treated patients wherever samples were available for exploratory analyses. Prior to enrollment, standard therapy consisting of radiotherapy alone, temozolomide alone, or radiochemotherapy with temozolomide had been administered to patients, with the combination being received by most patients. Of the 32 patients who were treated, around 62% were male and around 40% were female, and the mean age was about 40 years. Vaccination started 4-6 weeks after radiotherapy alone, or was given together with temozolomide cycles in the groups whose treatment included chemotherapy.

CDR3 length: 14 amino acids, cysteine to phenylalanine. Just CDR3 DNA is preserved here, 42 bases in frame from base 1. Trimming removed 0 bases from V and 5 bases from J, leaving 11 bases between the germline ends. CDR1 and CDR2 are drawn from the germline V gene (reference sequence): SGHNT, YYREEE. The paper as a whole reports these results and caveats: Selection of PBMC samples for TCRB deep sequencing was based on availability. Immune responses induced by the vaccine were seen in 93.3% of patients across multiple MHC alleles. The authors stated that sample limitations prevented analyses of patient blood samples from being reproduced. Pseudoprogression seemed to be unrelated to changes in the top peripheral T cell clonotypes found by TCRB sequencing.

The time point label of this sample denotes: week 5, during vaccination. Each vaccine dose, consisting of 300 ug of a 20-mer mutant IDH1 peptide in Montanide, was administered subcutaneously with topical imiquimod. The donors had newly diagnosed IDH1-mutant astrocytomas of WHO grade 3 or 4 that showed loss of nuclear ATRX. The samples were drawn from NOA16, a multicentre, single-arm, open-label phase I trial in Germany that tested a mutant IDH1 peptide vaccine in humans for the first time. The DNeasy Blood and Tissue Kit was used to extract genomic DNA from EDTA blood for TCRB sequencing. The sequence came from a man aged 40-49 years with glioma. The material was PBMCs, obtained from a glioma patient whose treatment included an IDH1 peptide vaccine. The V and J genes are TRBV5-4 and TRBJ2-5; the D gene is perhaps TRBD2, on 5 matching bases. The bases read TGTGCCAGCAGCTTGGGGGTGAGGGAGGAGACCCAGTACTTC. The resulting protein is CASSLGVREETQYF.